Below, 17 T cell receptor beta chains from the same sample are listed, as sequenced in a study of early T cells in non-severe SARS-CoV-2 infection. MiXCR, applied by TCRdb to the 5' RACE reads, yields one record per CDR3 protein. The repertoire holds around 99,000 distinct CDR3 sequences, more than 9.5% seen once, with about 8.1% in the top ten. Sequencing was carried out using whole blood. These receptors all come from an adult who was a healthcare worker with PCR-confirmed SARS-CoV-2 infection or an uninfected control (not recorded which).

DNA for the CDR3: TGCAGTGCTAGGAAGACCGGGACAGGGACCTACGAGCAGTACTTC. Translation: CSARKTGTGTYEQYF. The rearrangement joins TRBV20-1 to TRBJ2-7; TRBD1 matches at 9 bases. The CDR3 sequence is 15 residues long. The trim removed 3 bases at V and 2 bases at J, leaving 8 bases unmatched. In germline, CDR1 is DFQATT, CDR2 SNEGSKA (reference sequence).

This clonotype was seen repeatedly, ten times or more. V usage is TRBV18 and J usage is TRBJ2-5; perhaps D is TRBD1 or TRBD2 (5 bases each). There are 14 residues in the CDR3. The germline CDR1 and CDR2 sequences are KGHSH and LQKENI. V lost 3 bases and J 3 bases, leaving 11 bases between the germline ends. CDR3: CASSPGDGKETQYF. CDR3 coding DNA: TGTGCCAGCTCACCGGGGGACGGAAAAGAGACCCAGTACTTC.

The chain combines TRBV29-1 with TRBJ2-4; maybe TRBD2 (5 bases). V was trimmed by 7 bases and J by 5 bases, leaving 12 bases between them. Germline assignment: CDR1 SQVTM and CDR2 ANQGSEA. The CDR3 is made up of 12 amino acids. This chain's CDR3 is CSDRGRENIQYF. CDR3 in DNA: TGCAGCGACCGAGGGAGAGAAAACATTCAGTACTTC. The whole variable domain, filled in from reference TRBV29-1 and TRBJ2-4, reads SAVISQKPSRDICQRGTSLTIQCQVDSQVTMMFWYRQQPGQSLTLIATANQGSEATYESGFVIDKFPISRPNLTFSTLTVSNMSPEDSSIYLCSDRGRENIQYFGAGTRLSVL.

This clonotype was counted at least ten times. The rearrangement links TRBV4-1 to TRBJ2-7; 9 positions match TRBD1. The CDR3 contains 15 residues. Germline CDR1 is MGHRA and CDR2 is YSYEKL. V was pared by 3 bases and J by 7 bases, with 10 bases of the junction left unmatched. CDR3 in DNA: TGCGCCAGCAGCCAGAGCGGGACAGGGTATGATGAGCAGTACTTC. It is translated as CASSQSGTGYDEQYF.

In this sample, this clonotype turned up many times. The J gene is TRBJ1-1, the V gene TRBV12-3 or TRBV12-4, with D unresolved. The CDR3 has 15 residues. Trimming removed 7 bases at V and 5 bases at J, with 20 bases between. CDR3 in amino acids: CASNTIGQPVTEAFF. CDR3 coding DNA: TGTGCCAGCAACACAATCGGTCAGCCAGTGACTGAAGCTTTCTTT.

This chain uses TRBV6-2 or TRBV6-3 with TRBJ1-5, with D hard to call. The CDR3 spans 13 residues. V dropped 7 bases and J dropped 1 base, with 8 bases sitting between them. The germline gives CDR1 MNHEY, CDR2 SVGEGT. CDR3 in DNA: TGTGCCAGCACTGTTCGGAGCAATCAGCCCCAGCATTTT. Translation: CASTVRSNQPQHF.

J is TRBJ1-3 and V is TRBV6-6; D might be TRBD1 (6 bases). Trimming took 6 bases from V and 1 from J, leaving 13 bases between them. CDR1 is MNHNY and CDR2 is SVGAGI in the germline V gene (reference sequence). This CDR3 is built from 15 residues. CDR3 region: CASRVGAISGNTIYF. CDR3 coding DNA: TGTGCCAGCAGAGTGGGGGCTATTTCTGGAAACACCATATATTTT.

This clonotype was observed many times. V and J are TRBV7-9 and TRBJ2-7, with D perhaps being TRBD1 or TRBD2 (5 bases each). Trimming took off 5 bases at V and 0 bases at J, with 11 bases between the two ends. The CDR3 is 14 residues long. CDR1 and CDR2 from the germline V gene are SEHNR and FQNEAQ (reference sequence). For the CDR3, the DNA is TGTGCCAGCAGCCCCGGGACGTTCTCCTACGAGCAGTACTTC. Its protein product is CASSPGTFSYEQYF.

This clonotype was counted ten times or more. The chain is built from TRBV18 and TRBJ1-1; tentative D call: TRBD1 (5 bases). Germline CDR1 KGHSH, CDR2 LQKENI. The CDR3 has 14 residues. The V and J ends lost 3 bases and 11 bases respectively, with 19 bases between them. The CDR3 loop reads CASSPYWDAKGAFF. DNA of the CDR3: TGTGCCAGCTCACCTTACTGGGACGCCAAAGGGGCTTTCTTT.

This clonotype was counted ten times or more. This chain joins TRBV2 and TRBJ2-3; TRBD2 matches 7 bases. CDR1 is SNHLY and CDR2 is FYNNEI in the germline V gene. The V segment lost 5 bases and the J segment 5 bases; nucleotides outside the gene matches: 7. The length of the CDR3 is 14 residues. The CDR3 DNA follows: TGTGCCAGCAGTAAGGGGACTAACAGAGATACGCAGTATTTT. The encoded protein is CASSKGTNRDTQYF. The full variable domain, in which reference TRBV2 and TRBJ2-3 provide the parts outside the CDR3, is EPEVTQTPSHQVTQMGQEVILRCVPISNHLYFYWYRQILGQKVEFLVSFYNNEISEKSEIFDDQFSVERPDGSNFTLKIRSTKLEDSAMYFCASSKGTNRDTQYFGPGTRLTVL.

There are many counts of this clonotype. This sequence joins TRBV28 and TRBJ1-1; maybe TRBD1 (5 bases). The CDR3 length is 12 residues. Germline V gene lookup returns CDR1 MDHEN and CDR2 SYDVKM. The V and J ends lost 5 bases and 10 bases respectively, with 14 bases between them. Here the CDR3 reads CASSPPPGGAFF. The CDR3, as DNA: TGTGCCAGCAGTCCCCCCCCCGGGGGAGCTTTCTTT.

J is TRBJ1-6 and V is TRBV20-1, with a tentative D call TRBD1 (5 bases). This CDR3 has 15 residues. From germline, CDR1 is DFQATT and CDR2 SNEGSKA (reference sequence). Trimming took off 3 bases at V and 8 bases at J, with 17 bases between the two ends. In DNA, the CDR3 is TGCAGTGCTAGTCTACCGGGACGAATTGATTCACCCCTCCACTTT. Residues: CSASLPGRIDSPLHF.

With respect to this clonotype: In this CDR3 the conserved last residue, phenylalanine or tryptophan, is missing, so a read error is likely. The gene calls are TRBV12-3 or TRBV12-4 and TRBJ1-2; the match to TRBD1 covers 8 bases. V gave up 8 bases and J gave up 4 bases; unmatched junction bases: 9. The CDR3 loop spans 14 amino acids. CDR3 DNA sequence: TGTGCCAGCCGCCCGACAGGGGAAAGCTATGGCTACACCTCC. Residues: CASRPTGESYGYTS.

This clonotype appeared many times. V gene TRBV6-2 or TRBV6-3 combines with J gene TRBJ2-7, with no clear D. The CDR3 is 12 amino acids. Germline CDR1 is MNHEY and CDR2 is SVGEGT. Deletions cut 10 bases from V and 1 base from J, with 11 bases between. The CDR3 DNA is TGTGCCACCAAGGGCAGGTCCTACGAGCAGTACTTC. Its protein product is CATKGRSYEQYF.

This clonotype appeared many times. The chain links TRBV20-1 to TRBJ2-5, with D unresolved. Germline CDR1 DFQATT, CDR2 SNEGSKA (reference sequence). The CDR3 runs 13 residues. The V end lost 3 bases, the J end lost 3 bases, and 11 bases lay between the germline ends. The CDR3 coding sequence is TGCAGTGCTAGGGTAGCCAACGAAGAGACCCAGTACTTC. Encoded protein: CSARVANEETQYF.

This clonotype was detected many times. This chain connects TRBV25-1 to TRBJ2-3; the match to TRBD1 covers 8 bases. The V segment lost 6 bases and the J segment 6 bases; nucleotides outside the gene matches: 8. Germline V gene data show CDR1 as MGHDK and CDR2 as SYGVNS. This CDR3 region has 14 residues. CDR3 sequence reads: CASRRRTGIDTQYF. CDR3 nucleotides: TGTGCCAGCAGACGTCGGACAGGGATCGATACGCAGTATTTT.

This clonotype turned up a few times. The CDR3 DNA reads as TGTGCCAGCAGCGTAGCTCCTGCTGCAGATACGCAGTATTTT. Its translation is CASSVAPAADTQYF. The chain uses TRBV9 and TRBJ2-3; D not certain. The CDR3 has 14 amino acids. Germline V gives CDR1 SGDLS, CDR2 YYNGEE. V dropped 0 bases and J dropped 4 bases, with 9 bases sitting between them.